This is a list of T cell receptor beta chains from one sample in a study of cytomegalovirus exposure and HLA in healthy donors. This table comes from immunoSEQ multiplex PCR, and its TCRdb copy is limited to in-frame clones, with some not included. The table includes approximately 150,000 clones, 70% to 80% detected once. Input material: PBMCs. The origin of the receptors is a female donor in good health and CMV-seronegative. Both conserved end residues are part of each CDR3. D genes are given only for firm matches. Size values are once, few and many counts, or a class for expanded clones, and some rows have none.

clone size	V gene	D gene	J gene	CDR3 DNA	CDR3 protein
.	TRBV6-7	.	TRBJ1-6	TGTGCCAGCAGTTGGGGACGAAAAGGGGGATTTAGTTCACCCCTCCACTTT	CASSWGRKGGFSSPLHF
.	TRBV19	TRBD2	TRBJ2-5	TGTGCCAGTAGTCTACAGAGGGCCCCTCTAGGCGGGGGGGATCAAGAGACCCAGTACTTC	CASSLQRAPLGGGDQETQYF
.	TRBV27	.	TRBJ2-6	TGTGCCAGCACCTACTCGGGGTCCTCTGGGGCCAACGTCCTGACTTTC	CASTYSGSSGANVLTF
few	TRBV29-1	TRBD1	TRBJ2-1	TGCAGCGTTGAAGGCGGGACAGGCGGTTACAATGAGCAGTTCTTC	CSVEGGTGGYNEQFF
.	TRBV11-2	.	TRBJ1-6	TGTGCCAGCAGCCGGGGGGATGTGTCACCCCTCCACTTT	CASSRGDVSPLHF
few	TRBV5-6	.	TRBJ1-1	TGTGCCAGCAGCTTGATACAGGGAGCTACGAACACTGAAGCTTTCTTT	CASSLIQGATNTEAFF
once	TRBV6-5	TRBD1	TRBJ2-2	TGTGCCAGCAGTTACGAAGGGGGCCCGGAGCTGTTTTTT	CASSYEGGPELFF
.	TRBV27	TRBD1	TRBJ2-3	TGTGCCAGCAGTTGGGACAGGGGTAGCACAGATACGCAGTATTTT	CASSWDRGSTDTQYF
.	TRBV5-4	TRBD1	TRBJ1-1	TGTGCCAGCAGCCCTACAGGGGGCCACACTGAAGCTTTCTTT	CASSPTGGHTEAFF
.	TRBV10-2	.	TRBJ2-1	TGCGCCAGCAGTGAGCCGTTTGGGCGGAGGAGTGGCGATGAGCAGTTCTTC	CASSEPFGRRSGDEQFF
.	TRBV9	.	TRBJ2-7	TGCGCCAGCAGCCCTTCCGGGGTCCCCTACGAGCAGTACTTC	CASSPSGVPYEQYF
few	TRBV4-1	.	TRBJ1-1	TGCGCCAGCAGCCAAGTTCGGGGAACGGGCACTGAAGCTTTCTTT	CASSQVRGTGTEAFF
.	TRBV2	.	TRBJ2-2	TGTGCCAGCAGTGAAGCGCAACGGGGGAGCACCGGGGAGCTGTTTTTT	CASSEAQRGSTGELFF
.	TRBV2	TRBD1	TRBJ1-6	TGTGCCAGCAGTACCGGGACAGCTAATTCACCCCTCCACTTT	CASSTGTANSPLHF
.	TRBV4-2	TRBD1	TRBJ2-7	TGTGCCAGCAGCCAAGGAGAAGGACAGGGCTACGAGCAGTACTTC	CASSQGEGQGYEQYF
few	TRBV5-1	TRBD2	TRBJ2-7	TGCGCCAGCACCCGGACTAGCGGGAGTTACGAGCAGTACTTC	CASTRTSGSYEQYF
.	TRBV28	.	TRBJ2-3	TGTGCCAGCATTAACTCCGGCCCACAGGGCTGGGGCACAGATACGCAGTATTTT	CASINSGPQGWGTDTQYF
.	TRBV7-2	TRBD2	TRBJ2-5	TGTGCCAGCAGCTTGATTAGCGGGGGTATCCAAGAGACCCAGTACTTC	CASSLISGGIQETQYF
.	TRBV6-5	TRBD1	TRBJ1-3	TGTGCCAGCAGTTACTCGGGGACAGGCTCTGGAAACACCATATATTTT	CASSYSGTGSGNTIYF
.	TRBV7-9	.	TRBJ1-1	TGTTCCAGCAGCATCCAGGAGAACACTGAAGCTTTCTTT	CSSSIQENTEAFF
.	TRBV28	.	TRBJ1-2	TGTGCCAGCAGTTTATACGGGCAGGGGAACTATGGCTACACCTTC	CASSLYGQGNYGYTF
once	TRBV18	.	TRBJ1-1	TGTGCCAGCTCACCCCAGTCCGCTGAAGCTTTCTTT	CASSPQSAEAFF
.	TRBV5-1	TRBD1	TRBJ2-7	TGCGCCAGCAGCTTGGAGGGACAGGGGAGCAACGAGCAGTACTTC	CASSLEGQGSNEQYF
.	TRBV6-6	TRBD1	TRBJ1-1	TGTGCCAGCAGCGTACAGGGGGTCGGGACTGAAGCTTTCTTT	CASSVQGVGTEAFF
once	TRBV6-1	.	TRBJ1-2	TGTGCCAGCAGTGAATGGACAGACTATGGCTACACCTTC	CASSEWTDYGYTF
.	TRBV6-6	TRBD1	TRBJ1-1	TGTGCCAGCAGTCCACAGGGGGAGGGCACTGAAGCTTTCTTT	CASSPQGEGTEAFF
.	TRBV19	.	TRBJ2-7	TGTGCCAGTAGTACGCAACTCGGGACACTTTCCTACGAGCAGTACTTC	CASSTQLGTLSYEQYF
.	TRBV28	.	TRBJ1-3	TGTGCCAGCAGCGACTACCGGGATGATGGAAACACCATATATTTT	CASSDYRDDGNTIYF
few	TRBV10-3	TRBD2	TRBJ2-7	TGTGCCATCAGGAGAGCGGGACTAGCGGAGGGGTACGAGCAGTACTTC	CAIRRAGLAEGYEQYF
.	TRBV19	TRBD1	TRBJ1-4	TGTGCCAGTAGAAGACAGGGGGCTAATAATGAAAAACTGTTTTTT	CASRRQGANNEKLFF
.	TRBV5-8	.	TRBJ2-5	TGTGCCAGCAGCTTGTCAGTGTTGGGGGCGGAGACCCAGTACTTC	CASSLSVLGAETQYF
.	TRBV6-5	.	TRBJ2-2	TGTGCCAGCAGTTACTCGGCCGCGAACACCGGGGAGCTGTTTTTT	CASSYSAANTGELFF
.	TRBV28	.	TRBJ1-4	TGTGCCAGCAGTACACAGGGACCCGAAAAACTGTTTTTT	CASSTQGPEKLFF
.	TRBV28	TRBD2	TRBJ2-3	TGTGCCAGCATTCCCGGGACTAGCGGGGCAGATACGCAGTATTTT	CASIPGTSGADTQYF
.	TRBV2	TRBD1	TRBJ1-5	TGTGCCAGCAGGGTGACCGGGACAGGGTTTCAGCCCCAGCATTTT	CASRVTGTGFQPQHF
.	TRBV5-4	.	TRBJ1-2	TGTGCCAGCAGCCAGGGCGTGACAGGATTCCTCTATGGCTACACCTTC	CASSQGVTGFLYGYTF
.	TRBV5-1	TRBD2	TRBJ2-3	TGCGCCAGCAGCTTGAATCCTAGCGGGGCCCCGGTGGATACGCAGTATTTT	CASSLNPSGAPVDTQYF
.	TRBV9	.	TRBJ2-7	TGTGCCAGCAGCGTAGGGGGGGACTACGAGCAGTACTTC	CASSVGGDYEQYF
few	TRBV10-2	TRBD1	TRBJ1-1	TGCGCCAGCAGTGAGGGTACGACCGGGACAGGGCCGGCTGAAGCTTTCTTT	CASSEGTTGTGPAEAFF
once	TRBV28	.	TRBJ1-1	TGTGCCAGCAGTGCCCGAGATTGGGCTTTCTTT	CASSARDWAFF
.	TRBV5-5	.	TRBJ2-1	TGTGCCAGCAGCTTGGTAGCGTGGGGTAATGAGCAGTTCTTC	CASSLVAWGNEQFF
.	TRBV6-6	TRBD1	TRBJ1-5	TGTGCCAGCAGTTATGGGACAGGGAATCAGCCCCAGCATTTT	CASSYGTGNQPQHF
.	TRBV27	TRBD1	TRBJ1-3	TGTGCCAGCAGATCAGGGGGCGCCGGAAACACCATATATTTT	CASRSGGAGNTIYF
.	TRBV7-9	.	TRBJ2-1	TGTGCCAGCAGCGCGGTTGGGGAGTTTGGCAATGAGCAGTTCTTC	CASSAVGEFGNEQFF
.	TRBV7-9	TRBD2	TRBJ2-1	TGTGCCAGCAGTCACGTCACCGGGACTAGCGTGCACAATGAGCAGTTCTTC	CASSHVTGTSVHNEQFF
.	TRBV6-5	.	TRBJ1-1	TGTGCCGAGGCCTCACAGGGAAACACTGAAGCTTTCTTT	CAEASQGNTEAFF
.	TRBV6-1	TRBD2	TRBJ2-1	TGTGCCAGCAGTGAGCTAGCGGGGGGCGGCAATGAGCAGTTCTTC	CASSELAGGGNEQFF
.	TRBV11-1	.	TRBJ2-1	TGTGCCAGCAGCCCTGGGACTGGGTACAATGAGCAGTTCTTC	CASSPGTGYNEQFF
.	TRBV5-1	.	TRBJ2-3	TGCGCCAGCAGCTTGGATAGGGGAACAGATACGCAGTATTTT	CASSLDRGTDTQYF
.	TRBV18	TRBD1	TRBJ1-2	TGTGCCAGCTCCCCTGAGGGGACAGGGACTTTTGGTGGCTACACCTTC	CASSPEGTGTFGGYTF
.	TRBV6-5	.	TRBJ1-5	TGTGCCAGCAGCCGAGATCAGCCCCAGCATTTT	CASSRDQPQHF
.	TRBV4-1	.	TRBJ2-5	TGCGCCAGCAGCCTAGATAGATTCCAAGAGACCCAGTACTTC	CASSLDRFQETQYF
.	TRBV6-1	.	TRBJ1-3	TGTGCCAGCAGTGAAGCCGAGGGTTCTGGAAACACCATATATTTT	CASSEAEGSGNTIYF
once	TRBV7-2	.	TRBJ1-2	TGTGCCAGCAGGGAGGCTAACTATGGCTACACCTTC	CASREANYGYTF
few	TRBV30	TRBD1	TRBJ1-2	TGTGCCTGGAGTGGGTGGACAGGGGGCTACACCTTC	CAWSGWTGGYTF
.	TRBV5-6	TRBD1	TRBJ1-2	TGTGCCAGCAGCTCTAAGCTGTCCGGGACAGGCGCCCCTAACTATGGCTACACCTTC	CASSSKLSGTGAPNYGYTF
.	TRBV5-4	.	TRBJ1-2	TGTGCCAGCAGCGGATGGACCGGGACAAAGGGCTACACCTTC	CASSGWTGTKGYTF